The clone carrying this T cell receptor (beta chain) was counted only a few times. Using RNA transcripts, the TCR beta CDR3 regions were amplified. An opening RT-PCR round employed HTBI primers and preceded a second-round multiplex PCR. MiXCR, run by TCRdb on the multiplex PCR reads, gives a single entry per CDR3 protein. The table shows some 360,000 distinct CDR3 sequences, with about 15% occurring only once. Germline CDR1 and CDR2: KGHDR and SFDVKD. The length of the CDR3 is 16 residues. Trimming at V came to 2 bases and at J to 3 bases, leaving 6 bases not matched to a gene. The data are from a study of Graves' ophthalmopathy and Graves' hyperthyroidism.

The material sequenced was peripheral blood. The rearrangement links TRBV24-1 to TRBJ2-7; 10 bases agree with TRBD1. The sequence was collected from an adult woman with stable Graves' hyperthyroidism. The CDR3 sequence: CATSDSPGQGNYEQYF. CDR3 nucleotide sequence: TGTGCCACCAGTGATTCGCCGGGACAGGGGAACTACGAGCAGTACTTC.